One sample yielded the 17 T cell receptor beta chains listed below, sequenced in a study of blood T cell repertoires in COVID-19. The repertoire was sequenced with immunoSEQ multiplex PCR; TCRdb's copy has only in-frame clones and lacks some. Of some 100,000 clones in the sample, around 88% are singletons; the top ten hold about 5.3%. Sequencing was carried out using peripheral blood. The origin of the receptors is a human donor in a cohort sampled during active COVID-19.

V usage is TRBV2 and J usage is TRBJ2-1, with D perhaps matching TRBD2 (7 bases). V dropped 6 bases and J dropped 10 bases, with 19 bases sitting between them. The CDR3 loop spans 14 amino acids. Germline loops: CDR1 SNHLY, CDR2 FYNNEI. This CDR3 is CASRGARGAGEQFF. DNA of the CDR3: TGTGCCAGCAGAGGAGCCCGGGGGGCGGGGGAGCAGTTCTTC.

The chain links TRBV28 to TRBJ1-2; D is unclear. This CDR3 is 12 amino acids long. The V gene's germline CDR1 is MDHEN and CDR2 SYDVKM. V shed 6 bases and J shed 2 bases, with 7 bases lying between them. CDR3 sequence reads: CASRSGNYGYTF. In DNA form, the CDR3 reads TGTGCCAGCAGATCAGGAAACTATGGCTACACCTTC.

This clone was seen a single time. This sequence joins TRBV10-2 and TRBJ2-1, with 9 bases lining up with TRBD2. V trimming: 0 bases; J trimming: 10 bases; junction bases outside the gene matches: 7. Germline CDR1 WSHSY, CDR2 SAAADI. This CDR3 is built from 15 residues. The CDR3: CASSESLLTSGEQFF. Here the CDR3 DNA reads TGCGCCAGCAGTGAGTCCCTTCTGACTAGCGGCGAGCAGTTCTTC.

This clone has just one count. The chain recombines TRBV10-1 with TRBJ2-7; TRBD2 is a possible D gene (6 bases). Trimming removed 8 bases at V and 7 bases at J, with 12 bases between. CDR3 length: 11 amino acids. Germline lookup yields CDR1 WNHNN and CDR2 SYGVQD (reference sequence). This CDR3 is CASLGTREQYF. The CDR3 nucleotides are TGCGCCAGCCTAGGGACTCGGGAGCAGTACTTC.

V is TRBV19 and J is TRBJ2-2, with D perhaps matching TRBD2 (5 bases). Germline V gene lookup returns CDR1 LNHDA and CDR2 SQIVND (reference sequence). V shed 3 bases and J shed 5 bases, with 7 bases lying between them. The length of the CDR3 is 13 residues. The CDR3 DNA reads TGTGCCAGTAGTATCCGGGGAACCGGGGAGCTGTTTTTT. It yields the protein CASSIRGTGELFF.

V usage is TRBV7-8 and J usage is TRBJ1-5, with TRBD1 as a possible D gene (6 bases). CDR1 is SGHVS, CDR2 FQNEAQ, per germline. The CDR3 spans 16 residues. V dropped 3 bases and J dropped 2 bases, with 14 bases sitting between them. The CDR3 protein is CASSLLQGKGNQPQHF. CDR3 DNA sequence: TGTGCCAGCAGCTTGCTACAGGGAAAGGGCAATCAGCCCCAGCATTTT.

The chain combines TRBV5-1 with TRBJ2-2; the D gene is possibly TRBD1 (5 bases). V was cut by 7 bases and J by 2 bases, with 15 bases left in between. CDR3 length: 15 amino acids. The V gene's germline CDR1 is SGHRS and CDR2 YFSETQ. DNA for the CDR3: TGCGCCAGCTACGAAGGGGAATTAAACACCGGGGAGCTGTTTTTT. This sequence encodes CASYEGELNTGELFF.

The chain is built from TRBV5-3 and TRBJ2-1, with 11 nucleotides matching TRBD2. TRBV5-3 has ORF status, its function being uncertain. V gave up 0 bases and J gave up 12 bases; unmatched junction bases: 5. The CDR3 loop spans 14 amino acids. The CDR3 sequence: CARSLVSGRARQFF. The CDR3 DNA sequence: TGTGCCAGAAGCTTGGTTAGCGGGAGGGCTCGGCAGTTCTTC.

The J gene is TRBJ2-6, the V gene TRBV19; tentative D call: TRBD1 (5 bases). CDR1 LNHDA and CDR2 SQIVND come from the germline V gene (reference sequence). The germline V and J ends were trimmed by 11 bases and 0 bases, with 14 bases remaining between them. This CDR3 contains 15 residues. Here the CDR3 reads CAVGQYPSGANVLTF. The CDR3 DNA sequence: TGTGCCGTGGGGCAGTATCCCTCTGGGGCCAACGTCCTGACTTTC.

This clone was found a few times. The chain has TRBV3-1 (or the pseudogene TRBV3-2) and TRBJ1-5; 7 bases agree with TRBD1. The CDR3 totals 16 residues. In germline, CDR1 is LGHDT, CDR2 YNNKEL (reference sequence). V gave up 1 base and J gave up 1 base; unmatched junction bases: 4. CDR3 residues: CASSQGYRGSNQPQHF. The CDR3 bases are TGTGCCAGCAGCCAAGGATACAGGGGCAGCAATCAGCCCCAGCATTTT.

This sequence joins TRBV19 and TRBJ2-1; 10 bases line up with TRBD2. Trimming at V came to 7 bases and at J to 8 bases, leaving 11 bases not matched to a gene. CDR1 is LNHDA and CDR2 is SQIVND in the germline V gene (reference sequence). This CDR3 region has 15 residues. Here the CDR3 DNA reads TGTGCCAGTACAATAGCGGGAGGCCCCCTATATGAGCAGTTCTTC. This gives the protein CASTIAGGPLYEQFF.

This clone has a single count. The chain recombines TRBV19 with TRBJ1-5; the match to TRBD1 covers 10 bases. The germline CDR1 and CDR2 sequences are LNHDA and SQIVND (reference sequence). V lost 7 bases to trimming and J lost 3 bases; unmatched junction nucleotides: 9. The CDR3 loop spans 16 amino acids. The CDR3 sequence is CASKRGTGESNQPQHF. CDR3 DNA sequence: TGTGCCAGTAAGCGCGGGACAGGGGAGTCCAATCAGCCCCAGCATTTT. The complete variable domain, with remaining parts taken from reference TRBV19 and TRBJ1-5, reads DGGITQSPKYLFRKEGQNVTLSCEQNLNHDAMYWYRQDPGQGLRLIYYSQIVNDFQKGDIAEGYSVSREKKESFPLTVTSAQKNPTAFYLCASKRGTGESNQPQHFGDGTRLSIL.

The V gene is TRBV5-6, the J gene TRBJ1-1; 7 bases match TRBD1. This CDR3 is 17 amino acids long. Germline lookup yields CDR1 SGHDT and CDR2 YYEEEE. Trimming took 4 bases from V and 0 from J; bases not matched to a gene: 12. The DNA for the CDR3 is TGTGCCAGCAGCACCGTGGACAGGTGGGGAATGAACACTGAAGCTTTCTTT. Protein product: CASSTVDRWGMNTEAFF.

The rearrangement joins TRBV29-1 to TRBJ2-1; D is perhaps TRBD2 (5 bases). The length of the CDR3 is 16 residues. The germline V gene has CDR1 SQVTM and CDR2 ANQGSEA. V lost 4 bases and J 0 bases, leaving 16 bases between the germline ends. CDR3 nucleotide sequence: TGCAGCGTTGTATTGCGGGCTGGCTACTCCTACAATGAGCAGTTCTTC. Translating gives CSVVLRAGYSYNEQFF.

This clone showed up just once. The genes are TRBV5-1 and TRBJ2-6; a possible D gene is TRBD1 (5 bases). The CDR3 is 15 residues long. Germline CDR1 and CDR2: SGHRS and YFSETQ. V was shortened by 1 base and J by 6 bases, with 11 bases between the two germline ends. CDR3 region: CASSLQGPAANVLTF. CDR3 nucleotide sequence: TGCGCCAGCAGCTTGCAGGGCCCGGCGGCCAACGTCCTGACTTTC.

V usage is TRBV9 and J usage is TRBJ2-3, with a possible D match to TRBD2 (7 bases). The CDR3 covers 17 residues. Trimming removed 0 bases at V and 2 bases at J, with 16 bases between. CDR1 and CDR2 (germline): SGDLS, YYNGEE. CDR3: CASSVEGGALSTDTQYF. The CDR3 DNA reads TGTGCCAGCAGCGTAGAGGGGGGGGCGTTGTCCACAGATACGCAGTATTTT. Filled out from reference TRBV9 and TRBJ2-3, the complete variable domain reads DSGVTQTPKHLITATGQRVTLRCSPRSGDLSVYWYQQSLDQGLQFLIQYYNGEERAKGNILERFSAQQFPDLHSELNLSSLELGDSALYFCASSVEGGALSTDTQYFGPGTRLTVL.

The chain combines TRBV27 with TRBJ2-1, with 8 bases identical to TRBD2. V trimming: 4 bases; J trimming: 1 base; junction bases outside the gene matches: 3. Germline assignment: CDR1 MNHEY and CDR2 SMNVEV (reference sequence). The CDR3 is made up of 15 amino acids. CDR3 in DNA: TGTGCCAGCAGTTATAGCGGGGATTCCTACAATGAGCAGTTCTTC. Its protein product is CASSYSGDSYNEQFF.